A selection of T cell receptor beta chains follows, all from one sample in a study of cytomegalovirus exposure and HLA in healthy donors. Profiled with immunoSEQ multiplex PCR; TCRdb holds only in-frame clones, not every one. The data show around 200,000 clones, approximately 80% seen once. Sequenced: PBMCs. Receptors were obtained from a man between 50 and 59 years old in good health and CMV-seronegative. Each CDR3 is given with its conserved first and last residue. The D gene is left open where the match is weak. Only part of the rows carry a size: once, few, many, or a class if the clone is expanded.

>TRBV27|few|TRBJ2-3|NA
TGTGCCAGCAGTTTCCAAGCCGATACGCAGTATTTT
CASSFQADTQYF
>TRBV30|NA|TRBJ2-7|NA
TGTGCCTGCATAAAGGGGGGGAGGTACGAGCAGTACTTC
CACIKGGRYEQYF
>TRBV15|NA|TRBJ2-7|TRBD2
TGTGCCACCGGAGCGGGGGGGGGTTCCTACGAGCAGTACTTC
CATGAGGGSYEQYF
>TRBV28|NA|TRBJ1-4|TRBD1
TGTGCCAGCAGACGTACAGGGGGCGAAAGAGAAAAACTGTTTTTT
CASRRTGGEREKLFF
>TRBV5-4|once|TRBJ1-3|TRBD1
TGTGCCAGCAGACACAGGGGTGGAAACACCATATATTTT
CASRHRGGNTIYF
>TRBV21-1|NA|TRBJ2-7|NA
TGTGCCAGCAGCAAAGACCGAAAACTTTTTCACTACGAGCAGTACTTC
CASSKDRKLFHYEQYF
>TRBV5-1|few|TRBJ1-2|NA
TGCGCCAGCAGCCCAGGGATGTCTCTCGATGGCTACACCTTC
CASSPGMSLDGYTF
>TRBV16|NA|TRBJ2-7|NA
TGTGCCAGCAGCCAATCGGCGGGTGGCGAGCAGTACTTC
CASSQSAGGEQYF
>TRBV7-8|NA|TRBJ2-2|NA
TGTGCCAGCAGCCTAAGACAGGGACTGGACACCGGGGAGCTGTTTTTT
CASSLRQGLDTGELFF
>TRBV11-2|NA|TRBJ1-5|NA
TGTGCCAGCAGCTTAGAGGGCAGGGGCGACCAGCCCCAGCATTTT
CASSLEGRGDQPQHF
>TRBV28|NA|TRBJ1-1|TRBD1
TGTGCCAGCAGTTCGACAGGGGGCTTAGGGACTGAAGCTTTCTTT
CASSSTGGLGTEAFF
>TRBV29-1|NA|TRBJ2-6|NA
TGCAGCGTTTTCAGTAGGTCTGGGCCTGGGGCCAACGTCCTGACTTTC
CSVFSRSGPGANVLTF
>TRBV5-1|NA|TRBJ1-1|NA
TGCGCCAGCTCCCCAGGGGCGGAAGACACTGAAGCTTTCTTT
CASSPGAEDTEAFF
>TRBV7-9|NA|TRBJ2-6|TRBD1
TGTGCCAGCAGCCGCACAGGGGGTGCTGGGGCCAACGTCCTGACTTTC
CASSRTGGAGANVLTF
>TRBV27|once|TRBJ2-1|TRBD2
TGTGCCAGCAGTCCCCGACTAGCGGGAGGGCGAGGCAATGAGCAGTTCTTC
CASSPRLAGGRGNEQFF
>TRBV7-7|NA|TRBJ2-5|NA
TGTGCTAGCAGCTTAGAGGCTAGATCGGAGACCCAGTACTTC
CASSLEARSETQYF
>TRBV5-1|NA|TRBJ2-3|TRBD2
TGCGCCAGCAGAACCAGGGAAGGGAGGGCAGATACGCAGTATTTT
CASRTREGRADTQYF
>TRBV11-2|NA|TRBJ2-1|TRBD2
TGTGCCAGCAGCTTACTCTCCCAGGGCGGGAGCTCCTACAATGAGCAGTTCTTC
CASSLLSQGGSSYNEQFF
>TRBV5-1|NA|TRBJ2-2|TRBD2
TGCGCCAGCAGCTTGGGACTAGCGGGAGGTCAGAACACCGGGGAGCTGTTTTTT
CASSLGLAGGQNTGELFF
>TRBV7-3|NA|TRBJ2-7|NA
TGTGCCAGCAGCTTAGGACAATTCGACGAGCAGTACTTC
CASSLGQFDEQYF
>TRBV21-1|NA|TRBJ2-2|NA
TGTGCCAGCATTTTTAGCGGCATCCGGTGGGCCGGGGAGCTGTTTTTT
CASIFSGIRWAGELFF
>TRBV2|NA|TRBJ2-3|NA
TGTGCCAGCAGTTACTATGAGGGGGCAGATACGCAGTATTTT
CASSYYEGADTQYF
>TRBV7-2|few|TRBJ1-1|NA
TGTGCCAGCAGCTTAGACCTTATCGGGGTAACGAACACTGAAGCTTTCTTT
CASSLDLIGVTNTEAFF
>TRBV6-1|few|TRBJ2-7|TRBD2
TGTGCCAGCGAGGCGGGGGGGGTTGGGTCCTACGAGCAGTACTTC
CASEAGGVGSYEQYF
>TRBV6-1|few|TRBJ2-5|TRBD1
TGTGCCAGCAGTGAAGCCCCGGGACAGGGGGTAAAGACCCAGTACTTC
CASSEAPGQGVKTQYF
>TRBV7-2|NA|TRBJ2-7|TRBD2
TGTGCCAGCAGCTTCGAATTAGCGGGAGGACGGGGCTCCTACGAGCAGTACTTC
CASSFELAGGRGSYEQYF
>TRBV6-1|NA|TRBJ2-7|NA
TGTGCCAGCAGTGGCGACAGATACCTTTCCTACGAGCAGTACTTC
CASSGDRYLSYEQYF
>TRBV30|NA|TRBJ1-2|NA
TGTGCCTGGAGTGATCACAGGGCAAATGGCTACACCTTC
CAWSDHRANGYTF
>TRBV4-1|NA|TRBJ2-7|NA
TGCGCCAGCAGCCAGGGTCAGGCCGTATACGAGCAGTACTTC
CASSQGQAVYEQYF
>TRBV27|NA|TRBJ2-1|TRBD2
TGTGCCAGCACCGACCCCGCGGCGGGAGTAGTTCATGAGCAGTTCTTC
CASTDPAAGVVHEQFF
>TRBV4-2|few|TRBJ1-1|TRBD1
TGTGCCAGCAGCCAAGGTACCCAGGGGGCGAACACTGAAGCTTTCTTT
CASSQGTQGANTEAFF
>TRBV7-9|NA|TRBJ2-3|NA
TGTGCCAGCAGCTCCGAGGGAGTAACAGATACGCAGTATTTT
CASSSEGVTDTQYF
>TRBV30|NA|TRBJ1-6|TRBD1
TGTGCCTGGAGTACGGACAGGGGAGGATGGTATAATTCACCCCTCCACTTT
CAWSTDRGGWYNSPLHF
>TRBV10-2|few|TRBJ2-7|NA
TGCGCCACTAAGGGGGGGGCGGCCTACGAGCAGTACTTC
CATKGGAAYEQYF
>TRBV27|NA|TRBJ2-1|TRBD1
TGTGCCAGCAGTTTAGAGGGACAGGGCTACAATGAGCAGTTCTTC
CASSLEGQGYNEQFF
>TRBV9|NA|TRBJ2-1|TRBD2
TGTGCCAGCAGCGTAGCCCTAGCGGTGGCAGACGGGCAGTTCTTC
CASSVALAVADGQFF
>TRBV6-1|NA|TRBJ2-7|TRBD2
TGTGCCAGCAGTGACAGCTTCGGGGGGGCGTCGCCCTACGAGCAGTACTTC
CASSDSFGGASPYEQYF
>TRBV6-1|NA|TRBJ2-1|NA
TGTGCCAGCAGTGAGGATGGGTGGAGGTATTACAATGAGCAGTTCTTC
CASSEDGWRYYNEQFF
>TRBV21-1|NA|TRBJ1-5|NA
TGTGCCAGCAGCGCTCCGCGGACAGAGAGTTATCGCAATCAGCCCCAGCATTTT
CASSAPRTESYRNQPQHF
>TRBV30|NA|TRBJ2-7|TRBD2
TGTGCCTGGACTGACCAAGCGGGGGGGGCTTACGAGCAGTACTTC
CAWTDQAGGAYEQYF
>TRBV12-5|NA|TRBJ1-2|TRBD1
TGTGCTAGTGGTTTGGGCCTCGACAGGGGGCATGGCTACACCTTC
CASGLGLDRGHGYTF
>TRBV30|NA|TRBJ2-5|TRBD2
TGTGCCTGGAGTATAGCGGGAGGCCCCCAAGAGACCCAGTACTTC
CAWSIAGGPQETQYF
>TRBV27|NA|TRBJ1-1|NA
TGTGCCAGCAGTTTACCTCCCGGTAATCAGCGGAACACTGAAGCTTTCTTT
CASSLPPGNQRNTEAFF